This T cell receptor beta chain emerged from a study of cytomegalovirus exposure and HLA in healthy donors. Study-level findings and limits: Later genetic work tied a missense DCLRE1C variant to beta-chain V and J trimming.

The germline gives CDR1 MGHRA, CDR2 YSYEKL. This CDR3 is built from 17 residues. The junction had 9 bases not matched to a gene; V was cut back by 0 bases and J by 7 bases. The study ran its PCR with 60 Vbeta and 13 Jbeta primers. Data came from immunoSEQ multiplex PCR; TCRdb stores just in-frame clones and leaves some out. The sample includes approximately 170,000 clones, almost 75% of them seen just once. To note about this clone: Its matching antigen is unknown.

The J gene is TRBJ1-6, the V gene TRBV4-1; 7 bases fit TRBD1. The sequencing input was PBMCs. This clonotype was obtained from a woman aged 18-29 years in good health and CMV-seropositive. The CDR3 coding sequence is TGCGCCAGCAGCCAAGATCTGGCAGGGGGAGTGAATTCACCCCTCCACTTT. Translated, it gives CASSQDLAGGVNSPLHF.